Given below is one T cell receptor (beta chain) in context. Its antigen is currently unknown. This CDR3 spans 17 amino acids. Germline V gene lookup returns CDR1 SGHAT and CDR2 FQNNGV. Deletions cut 1 base from V and 12 bases from J, with 26 bases between. This specimen belongs to a study of tumor-infiltrating lymphocytes in primary liver carcinoma. General observations from the study: The overlap of tumor-adjacent and tumor-blood pairs was smaller than that of tumor region pairs. Tumor tissue displayed a significantly greater top-250-clone fraction than blood (p = 0.039).

Total RNA (roughly 530 ng) served as template for TCR beta cDNA synthesis primed by a constant-region primer. Investigators got TCR beta libraries out of three nested multiplex PCR rounds, done with slightly modified ARM-PCR. Use of TRBV1-TRBV30 forward primers with a C-beta reverse primer characterized the first two PCR rounds, which lasted about 9 cycles each. Using its own MiXCR run on the multiplex PCR reads, TCRdb lists one record per CDR3 protein. The sample comprises around 81,000 distinct CDR3 sequences, about two thirds of which are singletons, and approximately 15% rests with the top ten. Between roughly 20 and 33 mg of unsorted bulk tissue served as the source from which RNA and DNA were co-extracted. Each tumor was sampled at four poles and its centre.

The chain combines TRBV11-2 with TRBJ2-3; D not certain. The specimen sequenced was liver tumor tissue from sampling region 4. Subset denoted: tumor region T4, right-lateral pole. The clonotype was recovered from a woman aged 55 to 70 with primary liver carcinoma and hepatitis B virus infection. The CDR3 sequence is CASSLGIRREGTDAQYF. In DNA, the CDR3 is TGTGCCAGCAGCTTAGGGATTCGAAGGGAAGGCACTGATGCTCAGTATTTT.